This entry concerns a single T cell receptor (beta chain). Its antigen is unknown. This sample is part of a study of radiotherapy plus CTLA-4 blockade in lung cancer. Study-wide context: Patients showed objective responses in 15% to 20% of cases and disease control in 31%. Findings and limits, study-wide: Radiotherapy plus ipilimumab was followed by expansion in blood of tumor-derived TCR clones.

Clones were sequenced by immunoSEQ multiplex PCR, and TCRdb holds only the in-frame ones, with some missing. The sample comprises some 66,000 clones, around 83% of which are singletons, and 4% rests with the top ten. This material consisted of peripheral blood, taken from a patient treated with radiotherapy plus ipilimumab. The TCR was taken from a human donor with non-small cell lung cancer who had a partial response to radiotherapy plus ipilimumab.

Here the CDR3 DNA reads TGTGCCAGCAGTGAATTCGGGACAGGGGGATACAATGAGCAGTTCTTC. It codes for CASSEFGTGGYNEQFF. The V and J genes are TRBV2 and TRBJ2-1; 11 bases are shared with TRBD1. Trimming took 2 bases from V and 4 from J; bases not matched to a gene: 4. Per the germline V gene, CDR1 is SNHLY and CDR2 is FYNNEI. The CDR3 is 16 amino acids. Complete variable domain (other parts from reference TRBV2 and TRBJ2-1): EPEVTQTPSHQVTQMGQEVILRCVPISNHLYFYWYRQILGQKVEFLVSFYNNEISEKSEIFDDQFSVERPDGSNFTLKIRSTKLEDSAMYFCASSEFGTGGYNEQFFGPGTRLTVL.